Listed here is a single T cell receptor (beta chain). The antigen it recognizes is unknown. At one end, the junction sequence differs from germline, possibly due to a read error. Other DNA sequences in the same sample also yield this CDR3. The data stem from a study of T cell changes during pregnancy in multiple sclerosis (dated by TCRdb to between 2017 and 2020). Study-level background: The study looked at changes in the T cell repertoire across pregnancy in women with multiple sclerosis.

Preparation of the library involved the immunoSEQ multiplex PCR assay. Held by TCRdb, this immuneACCESS table contains in-frame sequences only and omits some clones. Under half of the omission traces to an unresolved V gene where checked; the cause of the rest is unknown. This sample lists about 59,000 clones; around nine tenths were detected once. The ten largest clones take up 2.5% to 3% of the sample. For CDR1 and CDR2, the germline V gene lists MGHDK and SYGVNS. Including the terminal cysteine and phenylalanine, the CDR3 comprises 17 residues. Kept here is only the CDR3 DNA, which spans 51 bases and is read in frame from base 1.

The rearranged segments are TRBV25-1 and TRBJ2-5, and TRBD2 matches 12 of the central bases. The source of this sequence is a female donor in good health, enrolled as a control in a pregnancy study. The sequences come from peripheral blood, collected in the third trimester of pregnancy. The nucleotide sequence reads as follows: TGCGCCAGCAGTGGAGAATCTAGCGGGAGGGTTAGTGGGACCCAGTACTTC. It translates as CASSGESSGRVSGTQYF.